The rows below give T cell receptor beta chains drawn from one sample of a study of control samples from healthy donors and cancer patients. Repertoires were generated with immunoSEQ multiplex PCR, while TCRdb's copy carries only in-frame clones and drops some. Here the sample spans roughly 120,000 clones, approximately 87% being singletons. The sequenced sample was PBMCs. These TCRs come from a woman aged 55-70 years with lung cancer. Each CDR3 is given with its conserved first and last residue. D genes are given only for firm matches. Clone size is given for some rows only: seen once, a few or many times, or a class if the clone is expanded.

j_gene: TRBJ1-1; d_gene: .; v_gene: TRBV5-1; abundance: .; CDR3aa: CASSLGSEHTEAFF; CDR3nt: TGCGCCAGCAGCTTGGGCTCGGAGCACACTGAAGCTTTCTTT
j_gene: TRBJ2-7; d_gene: .; v_gene: TRBV7-8; abundance: .; CDR3aa: CASSLGGEGVSSYEQYF; CDR3nt: TGTGCCAGCAGCTTAGGTGGTGAGGGGGTAAGCTCCTACGAGCAGTACTTC
j_gene: TRBJ2-3; d_gene: TRBD2; v_gene: TRBV10-3; abundance: .; CDR3aa: CATSGAGGQGDTQYF; CDR3nt: TGTGCCACCTCCGGGGCGGGGGGGCAGGGAGATACGCAGTATTTT
j_gene: TRBJ2-1; d_gene: TRBD1; v_gene: TRBV19; abundance: once; CDR3aa: CASSQQGRNEQFF; CDR3nt: TGTGCCAGTAGCCAACAGGGGAGAAATGAGCAGTTCTTC
j_gene: TRBJ2-7; d_gene: TRBD1; v_gene: TRBV18; abundance: .; CDR3aa: CASSPPVQGSLDYEQYF; CDR3nt: TGTGCCAGCTCACCACCCGTACAGGGGTCCCTAGACTACGAGCAGTACTTC
j_gene: TRBJ2-7; d_gene: TRBD1; v_gene: TRBV5-1; abundance: .; CDR3aa: CASSLEGQGLLSSYEQYF; CDR3nt: TGCGCCAGCAGCTTGGAGGGACAGGGACTTCTGAGCTCCTACGAGCAGTACTTC
j_gene: TRBJ2-1; d_gene: .; v_gene: TRBV3-1/TRBV3-2; abundance: .; CDR3aa: CASSLIGQGKFF; CDR3nt: TGTGCCAGCAGCCTAATCGGGCAGGGGAAGTTCTTC
j_gene: TRBJ1-1; d_gene: .; v_gene: TRBV28; abundance: .; CDR3aa: CASSPPGGFEAFF; CDR3nt: TGTGCCAGCAGCCCCCCGGGGGGCTTTGAAGCTTTCTTT
j_gene: TRBJ1-5; d_gene: .; v_gene: TRBV2; abundance: few; CDR3aa: CASTFSGQQDQPQHF; CDR3nt: TGTGCCAGCACCTTCAGCGGACAGCAAGATCAGCCCCAGCATTTT
j_gene: TRBJ1-2; d_gene: TRBD1; v_gene: TRBV6-5; abundance: .; CDR3aa: CATRKGAGYGYTF; CDR3nt: TGTGCCACCAGAAAGGGGGCTGGGTATGGCTACACCTTC
j_gene: TRBJ2-1; d_gene: .; v_gene: TRBV19; abundance: few; CDR3aa: CASSPPEFSYNEQFF; CDR3nt: TGTGCCAGTAGTCCCCCCGAGTTCTCCTACAATGAGCAGTTCTTC
j_gene: TRBJ2-2; d_gene: .; v_gene: TRBV18; abundance: .; CDR3aa: CASSPGAGDTGELFF; CDR3nt: TGTGCCAGCTCACCAGGTGCAGGGGACACCGGGGAGCTGTTTTTT
j_gene: TRBJ1-2; d_gene: .; v_gene: TRBV12-3/TRBV12-4; abundance: .; CDR3aa: CASSAGDWGYTF; CDR3nt: TGTGCCAGCAGTGCAGGGGATTGGGGCTACACCTTC
j_gene: TRBJ2-7; d_gene: TRBD1; v_gene: TRBV29-1; abundance: .; CDR3aa: CSVATKGTGAVEQYF; CDR3nt: TGCAGCGTCGCAACTAAGGGGACAGGGGCCGTGGAGCAGTACTTC
j_gene: TRBJ1-5; d_gene: .; v_gene: TRBV7-2; abundance: .; CDR3aa: CASSEQGSNQPQHF; CDR3nt: TGTGCCAGCAGCGAACAGGGTAGCAATCAGCCCCAGCATTTT
j_gene: TRBJ2-7; d_gene: TRBD2; v_gene: TRBV5-1; abundance: once; CDR3aa: CASSFQREGPGRNEQYF; CDR3nt: TGCGCCAGCAGCTTCCAGCGGGAGGGCCCCGGGAGGAACGAGCAGTACTTC
j_gene: TRBJ2-7; d_gene: .; v_gene: TRBV6-1; abundance: .; CDR3aa: CASSETAQSPREQYF; CDR3nt: TGTGCCAGCAGTGAAACGGCACAGAGCCCCCGGGAGCAGTACTTC
j_gene: TRBJ2-5; d_gene: TRBD1; v_gene: TRBV5-1; abundance: .; CDR3aa: CASSPGTAHQETQYF; CDR3nt: TGCGCCAGCAGCCCCGGGACAGCGCACCAAGAGACCCAGTACTTC
j_gene: TRBJ2-5; d_gene: TRBD1; v_gene: TRBV10-3; abundance: .; CDR3aa: CAISKYTYSPGGNGKETQYF; CDR3nt: TGTGCCATCAGCAAATACACATACTCTCCAGGGGGCAATGGGAAAGAGACCCAGTACTTC
j_gene: TRBJ2-7; d_gene: TRBD2; v_gene: TRBV9; abundance: .; CDR3aa: CASSARDYTYEQYF; CDR3nt: TGTGCCAGCAGCGCCCGGGACTACACCTACGAGCAGTACTTC
j_gene: TRBJ1-3; d_gene: .; v_gene: TRBV5-5; abundance: .; CDR3aa: CASSLIRNTIYF; CDR3nt: TGTGCCAGCAGCTTGATACGAAACACCATATATTTT
j_gene: TRBJ2-3; d_gene: .; v_gene: TRBV11-3; abundance: .; CDR3aa: CASSSLGRKTDTQYF; CDR3nt: TGTGCCAGCAGCTCCCTAGGGAGGAAGACAGATACGCAGTATTTT
j_gene: TRBJ2-2; d_gene: .; v_gene: TRBV5-1; abundance: .; CDR3aa: CASSFSGLGRLGTGELFF; CDR3nt: TGCGCCAGCAGCTTCTCAGGGTTGGGTCGGTTGGGCACCGGGGAGCTGTTTTTT
j_gene: TRBJ1-4; d_gene: .; v_gene: TRBV29-1; abundance: .; CDR3aa: CSVEDPDQPMFF; CDR3nt: TGCAGCGTTGAAGATCCGGACCAACCGATGTTTTTT
j_gene: TRBJ1-2; d_gene: .; v_gene: TRBV29-1; abundance: once; CDR3aa: CSVEDQGSRFNYGYTF; CDR3nt: TGCAGCGTTGAAGATCAAGGATCCCGATTTAACTATGGCTACACCTTC